The 20 T cell receptor beta chains in this list originate from one sample, sequenced in a study of cytomegalovirus exposure and HLA in healthy donors (dated by TCRdb to the late 2010s). The library relied on the immunoSEQ multiplex PCR assay. The table was pulled from immuneACCESS by TCRdb, which kept in-frame rearrangements only. Such tables lose some clones; where checked, under half of the loss comes from unresolved V genes, and the rest has no known cause. The sample has a few hundred thousand clones on record, roughly 85% of them singletons. About 0.8% of the sample lies in the top ten. Sequences were obtained from PBMCs. The receptors originated from a woman in her late teens or twenties in good health and CMV-seronegative.

This sequence joins TRBV28 and TRBJ1-1, with D possibly matching TRBD1 (6 bases). Per germline, CDR1 MDHEN and CDR2 SYDVKM. Trimming removed 2 bases at V and 5 bases at J, with 12 bases between. This CDR3 is 14 amino acids long. CDR3 residues: CASSLGGQGTEAFF. CDR3 nucleotides: TGTGCCAGCAGTTTAGGGGGACAAGGGACTGAAGCTTTCTTT.

In its sample, this clone was seen once. This rearrangement joins TRBV4-1 to TRBJ2-7; 8 positions match TRBD1. The CDR3 is 15 amino acids. CDR1 and CDR2 (germline): MGHRA, YSYEKL. The ends lost 4 bases at V and 3 bases at J; junction bases unmatched: 8. CDR3 DNA sequence: TGCGCCAGCAGCCGCCGAACCGGGACAGGCTACGAGCAGTACTTC. Its protein is CASSRRTGTGYEQYF.

The V and J genes are TRBV27 and TRBJ1-4; the D gene is possibly TRBD1 (5 bases). Per germline, CDR1 MNHEY and CDR2 SMNVEV (reference sequence). Trimming took 0 bases from V and 4 from J, leaving 12 bases between them. This CDR3 region has 16 residues. The CDR3 region has the DNA TGTGCCAGCAGTTTATCGATGGGGGGGTATAATGAAAAACTGTTTTTT. Amino acids: CASSLSMGGYNEKLFF.

V and J are TRBV6-4 and TRBJ2-1; D remains ambiguous. Trimming pared 4 bases from V and 0 bases from J, leaving 16 bases between. The CDR3 runs to 17 residues. Germline V gene sequence: CDR1 MRHNA, CDR2 SNTAGT. CDR3 sequence (DNA): TGTGCCAGCAGTGCTTCTTTTATATCCAGCTCCTACAATGAGCAGTTCTTC. It specifies CASSASFISSSYNEQFF.

The chain recombines TRBV2 with TRBJ2-7; 10 bases are shared with TRBD1. The germline CDR1 and CDR2 sequences are SNHLY and FYNNEI. Trimming removed 8 bases from V and 5 bases from J; junction bases left unmatched: 9. CDR3 size: 14 residues. Here the CDR3 DNA reads TGTGCCAGCCGCTACCGGGACAGGGGCCACGAGCAGTACTTC. It codes for CASRYRDRGHEQYF. Drawing the rest from reference TRBV2 and TRBJ2-7, the complete variable domain is EPEVTQTPSHQVTQMGQEVILRCVPISNHLYFYWYRQILGQKVEFLVSFYNNEISEKSEIFDDQFSVERPDGSNFTLKIRSTKLEDSAMYFCASRYRDRGHEQYFGPGTRLTVT.

DNA of the CDR3: TGTGCCAGCAGTGATGGACAGGGGGGTCAGCCCCAGCATTTT. It specifies CASSDGQGGQPQHF. The chain couples TRBV6-1 to TRBJ1-5; 10 bases fit TRBD1. CDR1 and CDR2 (germline): MNHNS, SASEGT. Unmatched junction bases numbered 2, after V lost 3 bases and J lost 6 bases. The CDR3 length is 14 residues.

This clone was found once. The rearrangement joins TRBV28 to TRBJ1-2, with D maybe TRBD1 (6 bases). The CDR3 is 17 residues long. Germline CDR1 is MDHEN and CDR2 is SYDVKM. Trimming left V 1 base short and J 0 bases short, with 15 bases between. The CDR3, as DNA: TGTGCCAGCAGTTTATCTTCTGGGACAATAGCTAACTATGGCTACACCTTC. It specifies CASSLSSGTIANYGYTF.

J is TRBJ2-3 and V is TRBV2; 9 nucleotides agree with TRBD2. After removal of 2 bases from V and 5 bases from J, the junction contained 8 bases not matched to a gene. Germline V gene data show CDR1 as SNHLY and CDR2 as FYNNEI. CDR3 size: 16 residues. In DNA form, the CDR3 reads TGTGCCAGCAGTGAATTTGAGCGGGGGGTCAAAGATACGCAGTATTTT. This sequence encodes CASSEFERGVKDTQYF. Drawing the rest from reference TRBV2 and TRBJ2-3, the complete variable domain is EPEVTQTPSHQVTQMGQEVILRCVPISNHLYFYWYRQILGQKVEFLVSFYNNEISEKSEIFDDQFSVERPDGSNFTLKIRSTKLEDSAMYFCASSEFERGVKDTQYFGPGTRLTVL.

The chain joins TRBV18 to TRBJ2-3; no reliable D call. V shed 2 bases and J shed 0 bases, with 15 bases lying between them. Germline V CDR1 and CDR2: KGHSH, LQKENI. CDR3 length: 17 residues. The CDR3 nucleotides are TGTGCCAGCTCACCAACGCGGTTGGTCGGGAGCACAGATACGCAGTATTTT. Translated: CASSPTRLVGSTDTQYF. Full variable domain (outside the CDR3, taken from reference TRBV18 and TRBJ2-3): NAGVMQNPRHLVRRRGQEARLRCSPMKGHSHVYWYRQLPEEGLKFMVYLQKENIIDESGMPKERFSAEFPKEGPSILRIQQVVRGDSAAYFCASSPTRLVGSTDTQYFGPGTRLTVL.

This sequence joins TRBV6-1 and TRBJ2-2; TRBD1 matches at 7 bases. The ends lost 0 bases at V and 5 bases at J; junction bases unmatched: 6. Germline assignment: CDR1 MNHNS and CDR2 SASEGT. This CDR3 contains 16 residues. DNA for the CDR3: TGTGCCAGCAGTGAAGCCCACAGCAGGGGGACCGGGGAGCTGTTTTTT. Amino acids: CASSEAHSRGTGELFF.

The rearrangement uses TRBV30 and TRBJ2-2; maybe TRBD1 (7 bases). V was clipped by 7 bases and J by 4 bases, with 22 bases between them. The CDR3 runs to 16 residues. Germline V lookup: CDR1 GTSNPN, CDR2 SVGIG (reference sequence). The CDR3 DNA sequence: TGTGCCTCCCAAGCGAGGAGGGGGCGAGTCACCGGGGAGCTGTTTTTT. Translation: CASQARRGRVTGELFF.

The DNA of the CDR3 is TGTGCCTGGACCAGGGACAGCTCCTACAATGAGCAGTTCTTC. This gives the protein CAWTRDSSYNEQFF. The chain uses TRBV30 and TRBJ2-1; 7 bases map to TRBD1. The CDR3 consists of 14 residues. Germline V CDR1 and CDR2: GTSNPN, SVGIG (reference sequence). After removal of 4 bases from V and 0 bases from J, the junction contained 3 bases not matched to a gene.

V usage is TRBV25-1 and J usage is TRBJ1-3; D call uncertain. CDR3 length: 16 residues. V lost 4 bases, J lost 4 bases, and 17 bases lay in between. CDR1 and CDR2 (germline): MGHDK, SYGVNS. CDR3 amino acids: CASSVDGNRAGNTIYF. CDR3 in DNA: TGTGCCAGCAGTGTGGACGGGAATAGGGCCGGAAACACCATATATTTT.

This clone was found a few times. The chain combines TRBV15 with TRBJ2-5, with 10 positions matching TRBD1. The CDR3 covers 16 residues. Losses at the gene ends were 2 bases for V and 5 bases for J; bases not matched to a gene: 8. Looked up from germline, CDR1 is LNHNV and CDR2 is YYDKDF (reference sequence). The CDR3 DNA follows: TGTGCCACCAGCAGACCGCTGACAGGGGGCTTGGAGACCCAGTACTTC. It specifies CATSRPLTGGLETQYF.

This chain joins TRBV7-8 and TRBJ2-7, with 10 bases matching TRBD1. Germline V gene sequence: CDR1 SGHVS, CDR2 FQNEAQ. V trimming: 7 bases; J trimming: 5 bases; junction bases outside the gene matches: 17. The CDR3 sequence is 17 residues long. CDR3 nucleotides: TGTGCCAGCACCTTTGGTATCGGGACAGGGGTTCTCAACGAGCAGTACTTC. It specifies CASTFGIGTGVLNEQYF.

The rearrangement links TRBV6-5 to TRBJ2-1; possible D gene TRBD2, 6 bases. CDR3 length: 13 amino acids. Germline V gene data show CDR1 as MNHEY and CDR2 as SVGAGI. Trimming took off 5 bases at V and 7 bases at J, with 12 bases between the two ends. CDR3 DNA sequence: TGTGCCAGCAGTCAACGACTAGAGAATGAGCAGTTCTTC. It encodes CASSQRLENEQFF.

This chain links TRBV5-1 with TRBJ2-1; 12 bases match TRBD2. Trimming removed 1 base from V and 8 bases from J; junction bases left unmatched: 7. The germline V gene encodes CDR1 SGHRS and CDR2 YFSETQ. The CDR3 has 16 amino acids. CDR3 region: CASSLSASGRGDEQFF. For the CDR3, the DNA is TGCGCCAGCAGCTTGTCTGCTAGCGGGAGGGGCGATGAGCAGTTCTTC.

This clone has a single count. V and J are TRBV5-1 and TRBJ2-5, with a tentative D call TRBD1 (6 bases). V was cut by 0 bases and J by 5 bases, with 14 bases left in between. Germline assignment: CDR1 SGHRS and CDR2 YFSETQ. The CDR3 has 15 amino acids. CDR3 sequence: CASSLGAGATETQYF. The DNA of the CDR3 is TGCGCCAGCAGCTTGGGGGCAGGGGCGACGGAGACCCAGTACTTC.

The chain couples TRBV5-1 to TRBJ2-2; D might be TRBD2 (7 bases). The CDR3 is made up of 14 amino acids. V lost 4 bases and J 5 bases, leaving 12 bases between the germline ends. Germline-derived CDR1 and CDR2 are SGHRS and YFSETQ. CDR3 sequence (DNA): TGCGCCAGCAGCCCGGGGGGCTTTACCGGGGAGCTGTTTTTT. It is translated as CASSPGGFTGELFF.

The gene calls are TRBV9 and TRBJ2-1; no firm D call. This CDR3 is 15 amino acids long. Between the trimmed V and J ends, which lost 4 bases and 0 bases, there was a span of 11 bases. Germline CDR1 reads SGDLS; CDR2 reads YYNGEE. The CDR3 reads CASSTKLFSYNEQFF. In DNA form, the CDR3 reads TGTGCCAGCAGCACCAAGCTCTTCTCCTACAATGAGCAGTTCTTC. Complete variable domain (other parts from reference TRBV9 and TRBJ2-1): DSGVTQTPKHLITATGQRVTLRCSPRSGDLSVYWYQQSLDQGLQFLIQYYNGEERAKGNILERFSAQQFPDLHSELNLSSLELGDSALYFCASSTKLFSYNEQFFGPGTRLTVL.